The rows below give T cell receptor beta chains drawn from one sample of a study of blood T cell repertoires in COVID-19. The table came from immunoSEQ multiplex PCR; TCRdb's copy has only in-frame clones and leaves some out. This sample has 60,000 to 65,000 clones, with about 80% found just once. The specimen was peripheral blood. The source is a man between 45 and 60 years old with COVID-19, enrolled during active disease. The conserved cysteine and the conserved F or W are not part of the CDR3 here. Each record gives: J gene, clone size, V gene, CDR3 protein. Rows give clone size only sometimes, using once, few, many, or a class for an expanded clone.

j_gene: TRBJ2-7
abundance: -
v_gene: TRBV18
CDR3aa: ASSPAREVSYEQY

j_gene: TRBJ2-7
abundance: -
v_gene: TRBV28
CDR3aa: ASSNRGLAGTYEQY

j_gene: TRBJ1-2
abundance: -
v_gene: TRBV18
CDR3aa: ASSLHGTGDYGYT

j_gene: TRBJ1-5
abundance: once
v_gene: TRBV19
CDR3aa: ASSRGTGLGNQPQH

j_gene: TRBJ2-7
abundance: -
v_gene: TRBV7-9
CDR3aa: ASSLWTGREQY

j_gene: TRBJ2-7
abundance: once
v_gene: TRBV6-6
CDR3aa: ASSTGLAETYEQY

j_gene: TRBJ2-5
abundance: -
v_gene: TRBV14
CDR3aa: ASSPYTGTYKSGTQY

j_gene: TRBJ2-1
abundance: -
v_gene: TRBV5-4
CDR3aa: ASSSPLNGYSSYNEQF

j_gene: TRBJ2-5
abundance: -
v_gene: TRBV18
CDR3aa: ASSPPLGTGETQY

j_gene: TRBJ2-3
abundance: -
v_gene: TRBV19
CDR3aa: ASSQAAQDTQY

j_gene: TRBJ2-3
abundance: -
v_gene: TRBV7-6
CDR3aa: ASSFRTSGTDTQY

j_gene: TRBJ2-1
abundance: -
v_gene: TRBV7-2
CDR3aa: ASSLSGSSYNEQF

j_gene: TRBJ1-2
abundance: -
v_gene: TRBV28
CDR3aa: ASSLAARSYGYT

j_gene: TRBJ2-3
abundance: -
v_gene: TRBV5-1
CDR3aa: ASSPGGTSGRRSDTQY

j_gene: TRBJ2-5
abundance: -
v_gene: TRBV5-1
CDR3aa: ASSSGEGRETQY

j_gene: TRBJ1-4
abundance: -
v_gene: TRBV18
CDR3aa: ASSPLDRDAANEKLF

j_gene: TRBJ2-7
abundance: -
v_gene: TRBV5-1
CDR3aa: ASRTLRAPSSYEQY

j_gene: TRBJ2-1
abundance: once
v_gene: TRBV10-1
CDR3aa: ASSEQRLPSVYSYNEQF

j_gene: TRBJ1-2
abundance: few
v_gene: TRBV29-1
CDR3aa: SVEGLPNYGYT

j_gene: TRBJ2-2
abundance: -
v_gene: TRBV25-1
CDR3aa: ASSGGHVTGELF

j_gene: TRBJ2-1
abundance: -
v_gene: TRBV7-9
CDR3aa: ASSSPSSYNEQF

j_gene: TRBJ2-5
abundance: -
v_gene: TRBV5-1
CDR3aa: ASSPFGEGRETQY

j_gene: TRBJ2-3
abundance: -
v_gene: TRBV7-9
CDR3aa: ASSPQDRAFPGDTQY

j_gene: TRBJ1-4
abundance: -
v_gene: TRBV4-3
CDR3aa: ASSQDRGGNVLF

j_gene: TRBJ1-5
abundance: -
v_gene: TRBV6-2/TRBV6-3
CDR3aa: ASSSIPGQRSNQPQH

j_gene: TRBJ2-7
abundance: -
v_gene: TRBV7-9
CDR3aa: ASSLLAGTSYEQY

j_gene: TRBJ1-5
abundance: -
v_gene: TRBV19
CDR3aa: ASIPTDKSNQPQH

j_gene: TRBJ2-1
abundance: -
v_gene: TRBV30
CDR3aa: AWSKGWGSSYNEQF

j_gene: TRBJ1-3
abundance: -
v_gene: TRBV15
CDR3aa: ATSRRPGQDTLRGNTIY

j_gene: TRBJ2-2
abundance: -
v_gene: TRBV3-1/TRBV3-2
CDR3aa: ASSRRAAGTGELF

j_gene: TRBJ2-6
abundance: -
v_gene: TRBV28
CDR3aa: ASSLTQGLSGANVLT

j_gene: TRBJ2-7
abundance: -
v_gene: TRBV19
CDR3aa: ASSIWAGGSYEQY

j_gene: TRBJ2-1
abundance: once
v_gene: TRBV5-1
CDR3aa: ASSLAGGAYNEQF

j_gene: TRBJ2-3
abundance: -
v_gene: TRBV5-1
CDR3aa: ASHTGVLDTQY

j_gene: TRBJ2-3
abundance: once
v_gene: TRBV9
CDR3aa: ASSVGLAGETTQY

j_gene: TRBJ2-5
abundance: -
v_gene: TRBV5-1
CDR3aa: ASSLGDSQETQY

j_gene: TRBJ2-1
abundance: -
v_gene: TRBV28
CDR3aa: ASSSTSVRTYNEQF

j_gene: TRBJ1-5
abundance: -
v_gene: TRBV25-1
CDR3aa: ASSGSEVGGNNQPQH

j_gene: TRBJ2-7
abundance: -
v_gene: TRBV2
CDR3aa: ASSVLAAYEQY

j_gene: TRBJ1-5
abundance: -
v_gene: TRBV5-5
CDR3aa: ASSFLQGNQPQH

j_gene: TRBJ1-1
abundance: -
v_gene: TRBV29-1
CDR3aa: SVDEPTNTEAF

j_gene: TRBJ2-2
abundance: -
v_gene: TRBV5-5
CDR3aa: ASREAGMNTGELF

j_gene: TRBJ2-7
abundance: -
v_gene: TRBV7-8
CDR3aa: ASAPDRGNEQY

j_gene: TRBJ2-3
abundance: once
v_gene: TRBV11-2
CDR3aa: ASRQSLTQY

j_gene: TRBJ1-6
abundance: -
v_gene: TRBV6-6
CDR3aa: ASSRSSGGQTNSPLH

j_gene: TRBJ1-2
abundance: -
v_gene: TRBV6-6
CDR3aa: ASTRGARDYGYT

j_gene: TRBJ2-5
abundance: -
v_gene: TRBV7-2
CDR3aa: ASSLVREQETQY

j_gene: TRBJ2-1
abundance: once
v_gene: TRBV3-1/TRBV3-2
CDR3aa: ASSQERQVAYNEQF

j_gene: TRBJ2-7
abundance: -
v_gene: TRBV4-1
CDR3aa: ASSRRGDEQY

j_gene: TRBJ1-5
abundance: few
v_gene: TRBV7-2
CDR3aa: ASSLRGQPQH

j_gene: TRBJ1-4
abundance: -
v_gene: TRBV19
CDR3aa: ASSPPTGEKLF

j_gene: TRBJ2-2
abundance: -
v_gene: TRBV5-4
CDR3aa: ASSRTENTGELF

j_gene: TRBJ2-3
abundance: -
v_gene: TRBV29-1
CDR3aa: SVEVEGTDTQY

j_gene: TRBJ2-7
abundance: -
v_gene: TRBV5-8
CDR3aa: ASSTGQGSYEQY

j_gene: TRBJ2-1
abundance: -
v_gene: TRBV27
CDR3aa: ASSLRTYYNEQF

j_gene: TRBJ2-7
abundance: -
v_gene: TRBV3-1/TRBV3-2
CDR3aa: ASSQYRQGDYEQY

j_gene: TRBJ1-1
abundance: -
v_gene: TRBV6-5
CDR3aa: ASTSGGLAF

j_gene: TRBJ1-2
abundance: -
v_gene: TRBV5-1
CDR3aa: ASSFLWTGSYGYT

j_gene: TRBJ2-2
abundance: -
v_gene: TRBV6-5
CDR3aa: ASRRQGNTGELF

j_gene: TRBJ2-2
abundance: once
v_gene: TRBV19
CDR3aa: ASSLQGTGELF